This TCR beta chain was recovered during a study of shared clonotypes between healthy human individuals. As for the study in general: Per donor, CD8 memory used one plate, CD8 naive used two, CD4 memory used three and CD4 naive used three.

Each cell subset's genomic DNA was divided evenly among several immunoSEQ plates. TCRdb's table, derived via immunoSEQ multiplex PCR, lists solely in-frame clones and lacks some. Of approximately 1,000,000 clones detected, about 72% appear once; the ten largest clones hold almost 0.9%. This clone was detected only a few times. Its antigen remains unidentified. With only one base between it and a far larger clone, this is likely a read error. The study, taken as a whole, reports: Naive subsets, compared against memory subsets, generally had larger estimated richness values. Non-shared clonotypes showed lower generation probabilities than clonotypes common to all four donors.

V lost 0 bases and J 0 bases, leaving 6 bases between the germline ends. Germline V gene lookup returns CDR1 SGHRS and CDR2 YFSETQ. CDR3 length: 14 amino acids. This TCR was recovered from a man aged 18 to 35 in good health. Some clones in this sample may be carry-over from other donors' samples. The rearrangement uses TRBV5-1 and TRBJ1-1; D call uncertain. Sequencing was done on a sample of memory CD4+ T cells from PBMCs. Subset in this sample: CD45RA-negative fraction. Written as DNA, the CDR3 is TGCGCCAGCAGCTTGGGACTCATGAACACTGAAGCTTTCTTT. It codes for CASSLGLMNTEAFF.